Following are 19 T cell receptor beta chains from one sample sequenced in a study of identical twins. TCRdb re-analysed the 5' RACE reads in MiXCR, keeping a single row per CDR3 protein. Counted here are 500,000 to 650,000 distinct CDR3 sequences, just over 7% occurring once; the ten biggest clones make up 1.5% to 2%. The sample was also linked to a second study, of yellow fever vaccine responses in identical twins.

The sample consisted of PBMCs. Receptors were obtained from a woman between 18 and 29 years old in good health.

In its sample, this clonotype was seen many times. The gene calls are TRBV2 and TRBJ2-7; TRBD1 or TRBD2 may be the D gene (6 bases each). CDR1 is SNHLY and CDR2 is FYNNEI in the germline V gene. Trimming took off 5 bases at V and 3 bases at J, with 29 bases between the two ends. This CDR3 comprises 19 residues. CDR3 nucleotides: TGTGCCAGCAGTCCCGTCTCGCGGGATGGGGGGCGGGACCGCTACGAGCAGTACTTC. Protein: CASSPVSRDGGRDRYEQYF.

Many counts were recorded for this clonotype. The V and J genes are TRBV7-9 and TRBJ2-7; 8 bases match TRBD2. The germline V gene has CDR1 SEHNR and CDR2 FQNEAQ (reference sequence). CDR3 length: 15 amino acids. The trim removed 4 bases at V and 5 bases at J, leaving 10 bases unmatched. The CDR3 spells CASSYGVSGNNEQYF. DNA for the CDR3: TGTGCCAGCAGCTACGGCGTTAGCGGGAACAACGAGCAGTACTTC.

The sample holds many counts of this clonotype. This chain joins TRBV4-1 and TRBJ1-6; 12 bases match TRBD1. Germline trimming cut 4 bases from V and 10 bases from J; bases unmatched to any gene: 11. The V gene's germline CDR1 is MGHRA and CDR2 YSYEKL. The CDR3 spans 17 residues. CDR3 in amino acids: CASSRSGTGGEGSPLHF. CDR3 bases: TGCGCCAGCAGCCGATCCGGGACAGGGGGCGAAGGGTCACCCCTCCACTTT.

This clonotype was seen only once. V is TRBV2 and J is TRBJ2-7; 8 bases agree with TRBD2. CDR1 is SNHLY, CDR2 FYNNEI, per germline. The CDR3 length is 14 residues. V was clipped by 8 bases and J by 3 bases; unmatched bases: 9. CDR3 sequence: CASLRTSPNYEQYF. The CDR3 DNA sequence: TGTGCCAGCCTGAGGACTAGCCCAAACTACGAGCAGTACTTC.

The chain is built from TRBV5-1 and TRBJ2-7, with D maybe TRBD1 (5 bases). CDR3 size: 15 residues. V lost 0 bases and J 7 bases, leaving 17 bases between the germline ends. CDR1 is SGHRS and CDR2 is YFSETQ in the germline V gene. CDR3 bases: TGCGCCAGCAGCTTGGATCCACAGGTCTCGAGGGAGCAGTACTTC. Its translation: CASSLDPQVSREQYF.

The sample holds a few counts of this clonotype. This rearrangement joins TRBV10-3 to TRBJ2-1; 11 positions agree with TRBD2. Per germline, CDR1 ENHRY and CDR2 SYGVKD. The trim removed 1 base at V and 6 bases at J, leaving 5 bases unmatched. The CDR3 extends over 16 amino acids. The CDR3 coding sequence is TGTGCCATCAGTGAGTGGACTAGCGGGCCGTTCAATGAGCAGTTCTTC. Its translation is CAISEWTSGPFNEQFF.

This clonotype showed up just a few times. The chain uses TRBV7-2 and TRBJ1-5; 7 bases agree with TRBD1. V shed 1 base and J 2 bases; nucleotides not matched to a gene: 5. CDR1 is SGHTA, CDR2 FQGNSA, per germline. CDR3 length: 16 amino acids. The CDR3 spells CASSLGQGVGNQPQHF. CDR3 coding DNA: TGTGCCAGCAGCTTAGGTCAGGGGGTTGGCAATCAGCCCCAGCATTTT.

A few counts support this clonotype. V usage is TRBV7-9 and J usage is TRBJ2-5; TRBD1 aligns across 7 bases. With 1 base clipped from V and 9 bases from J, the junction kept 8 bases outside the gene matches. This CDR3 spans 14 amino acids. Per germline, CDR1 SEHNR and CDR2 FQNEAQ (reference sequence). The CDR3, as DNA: TGTGCCAGCAGCTTAGAGGGGGCTGGGTTGGCCCAGTACTTC. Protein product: CASSLEGAGLAQYF.

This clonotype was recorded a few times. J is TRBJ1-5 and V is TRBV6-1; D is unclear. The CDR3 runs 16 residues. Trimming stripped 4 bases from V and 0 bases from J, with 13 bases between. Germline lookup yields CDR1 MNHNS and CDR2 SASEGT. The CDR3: CASSAPLRNSNQPQHF. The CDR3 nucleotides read TGTGCCAGCAGTGCCCCCCTCAGAAATAGCAATCAGCCCCAGCATTTT.

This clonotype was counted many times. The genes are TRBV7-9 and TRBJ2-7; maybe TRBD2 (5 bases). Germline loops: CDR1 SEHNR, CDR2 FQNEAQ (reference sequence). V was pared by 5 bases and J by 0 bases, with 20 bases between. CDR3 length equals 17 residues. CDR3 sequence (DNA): TGTGCCAGCAGCCCTAGCCCCTCGAAGGGTTCCTCCTACGAGCAGTACTTC. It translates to CASSPSPSKGSSYEQYF. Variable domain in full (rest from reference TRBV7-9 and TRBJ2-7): DTGVSQNPRHKITKRGQNVTFRCDPISEHNRLYWYRQTLGQGPEFLTYFQNEAQLEKSRLLSDRFSAERPKGSFSTLEIQRTEQGDSAMYLCASSPSPSKGSSYEQYFGPGTRLTVT.

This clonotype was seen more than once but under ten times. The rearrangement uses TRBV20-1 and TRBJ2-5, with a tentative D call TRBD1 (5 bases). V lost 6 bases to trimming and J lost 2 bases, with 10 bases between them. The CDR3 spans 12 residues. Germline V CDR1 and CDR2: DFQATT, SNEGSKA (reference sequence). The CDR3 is CSANDSQETQYF. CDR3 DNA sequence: TGCAGTGCCAATGACAGTCAAGAGACCCAGTACTTC.

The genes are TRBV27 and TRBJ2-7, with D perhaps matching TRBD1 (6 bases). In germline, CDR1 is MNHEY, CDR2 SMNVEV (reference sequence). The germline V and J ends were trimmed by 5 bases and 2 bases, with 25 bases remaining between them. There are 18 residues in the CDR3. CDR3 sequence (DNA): TGTGCCAGCAGTAAGAAAACAGGGCCCAAATGGCGTCCCTACGAGCAGTACTTC. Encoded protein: CASSKKTGPKWRPYEQYF.

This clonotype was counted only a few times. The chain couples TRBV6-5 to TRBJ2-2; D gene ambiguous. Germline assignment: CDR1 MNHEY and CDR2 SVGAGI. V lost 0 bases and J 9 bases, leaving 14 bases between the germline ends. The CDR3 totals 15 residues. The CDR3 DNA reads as TGTGCCAGCAGTTACTCGGGGTCGGCCGACCGGGAGCTGTTTTTT. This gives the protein CASSYSGSADRELFF.

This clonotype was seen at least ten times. This CDR3 reads CASSFSGRSGELFF. The CDR3 DNA sequence: TGTGCCAGCAGTTTTAGCGGGAGATCCGGGGAGCTGTTTTTT. The chain links TRBV12-3 or TRBV12-4 to TRBJ2-2; 9 positions agree with TRBD2. The V segment lost 3 bases and the J segment 6 bases; nucleotides outside the gene matches: 2. CDR3 length: 14 amino acids.

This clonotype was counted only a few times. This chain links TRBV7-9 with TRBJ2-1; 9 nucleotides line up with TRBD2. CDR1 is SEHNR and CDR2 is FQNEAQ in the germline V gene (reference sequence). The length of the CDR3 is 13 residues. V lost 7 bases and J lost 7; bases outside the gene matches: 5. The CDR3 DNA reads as TGTGCCAGCATGAGCGGGGGGATTAATGAGCAGTTCTTC. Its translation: CASMSGGINEQFF. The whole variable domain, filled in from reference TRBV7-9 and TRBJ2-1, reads DTGVSQNPRHKITKRGQNVTFRCDPISEHNRLYWYRQTLGQGPEFLTYFQNEAQLEKSRLLSDRFSAERPKGSFSTLEIQRTEQGDSAMYLCASMSGGINEQFFGPGTRLTVL.

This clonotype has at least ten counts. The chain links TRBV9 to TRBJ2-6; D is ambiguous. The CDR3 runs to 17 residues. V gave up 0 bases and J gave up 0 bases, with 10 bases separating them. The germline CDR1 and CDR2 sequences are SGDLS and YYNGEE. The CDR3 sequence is CASSVVPFSSGANVLTF. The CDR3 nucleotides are TGTGCCAGCAGCGTAGTTCCCTTTAGCTCTGGGGCCAACGTCCTGACTTTC.

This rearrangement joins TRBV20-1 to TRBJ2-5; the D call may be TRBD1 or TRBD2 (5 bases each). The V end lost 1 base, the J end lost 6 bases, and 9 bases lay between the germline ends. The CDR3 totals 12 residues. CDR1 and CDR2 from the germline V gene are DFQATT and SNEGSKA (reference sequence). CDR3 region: CSARVGEQTQYF. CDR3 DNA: TGCAGTGCTAGAGTGGGGGAACAGACCCAGTACTTC.

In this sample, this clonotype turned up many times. DNA of the CDR3: TGTGCCAGCAGTTTGGCAGGGGCCATCACCGGGGAGCTGTTTTTT. Protein: CASSLAGAITGELFF. The chain links TRBV12-3 or TRBV12-4 to TRBJ2-2, with D possibly being TRBD1 (6 bases). The V end was cut by 3 bases, the J end by 4 bases, with 12 bases between. This CDR3 is 15 amino acids long.

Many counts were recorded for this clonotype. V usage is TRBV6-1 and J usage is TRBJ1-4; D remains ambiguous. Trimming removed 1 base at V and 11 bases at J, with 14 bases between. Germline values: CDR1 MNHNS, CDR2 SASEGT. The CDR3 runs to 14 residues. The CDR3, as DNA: TGTGCCAGCAGTGAAGTAACCCGAGCCGGGAAACTGTTTTTT. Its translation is CASSEVTRAGKLFF.